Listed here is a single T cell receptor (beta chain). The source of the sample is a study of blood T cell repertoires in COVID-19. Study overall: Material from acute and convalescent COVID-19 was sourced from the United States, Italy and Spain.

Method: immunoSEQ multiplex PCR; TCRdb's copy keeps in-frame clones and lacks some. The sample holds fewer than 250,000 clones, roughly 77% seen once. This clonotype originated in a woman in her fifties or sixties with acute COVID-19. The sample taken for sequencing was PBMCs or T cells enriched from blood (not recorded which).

The CDR3 here is CASRLQGMGNQPQHF. In DNA form, the CDR3 reads TGTGCCAGCAGGCTGCAGGGTATGGGCAATCAGCCCCAGCATTTT. The rearrangement uses TRBV2 and TRBJ1-5, with D possibly being TRBD1 (5 bases). The germline V and J ends were trimmed by 6 bases and 2 bases, with 14 bases remaining between them. Germline CDR1 and CDR2: SNHLY and FYNNEI. This CDR3 spans 15 amino acids.